What follows describes a single T cell receptor beta chain. Its matching antigen is unknown. The TCR beta CDR3 regions underwent amplification from RNA transcripts. The authors performed first-round RT-PCR with HTBI primers and then a second-round multiplex PCR. From the multiplex PCR reads, TCRdb called clonotypes with MiXCR, one entry per CDR3 protein. This sample has hundreds of thousands of distinct CDR3 sequences, with about 38% found just once. This sample was taken from a study of Graves' ophthalmopathy and Graves' hyperthyroidism. Study-wide findings and caveats: A model built from 13 signatures distinguished ophthalmopathy from stable hyperthyroidism with 85% to 90% sensitivity and approximately 80% specificity. Blood also contained most of the expanded thyroid clonotypes above 0.001 frequency.

The V and J ends lost 5 bases and 3 bases respectively, with 14 bases between them. The length of the CDR3 is 14 residues. Germline lookup yields CDR1 SGHVS and CDR2 FQNEAQ. The sequenced material came from peripheral blood. The receptor comes from an adult man with Graves' ophthalmopathy. This chain uses TRBV7-8 with TRBJ2-7, with D uncertain. The CDR3 nucleotides are TGTGCCAGCAGCCGAGGAGACTTGGGCTACGAGCAGTACTTC. Its translation is CASSRGDLGYEQYF.